The entry below gives a single T cell receptor beta chain sequence along with its context. The data stem from a study of blood T cell repertoires in COVID-19. In the study overall: The study drew acute and convalescent COVID-19 samples from the United States, Italy and Spain.

Generated by immunoSEQ multiplex PCR, the TCRdb table keeps only in-frame clones and is missing some. The sample has about 230,000 clones; 85% to 90% are singletons. Participants came from some 23 US areas, aged roughly 18 to 90 years. Cohort allocation depended upon clinical history that participants reported. Trimming took off 4 bases at V and 7 bases at J, with 8 bases between the two ends. CDR3 length equals 11 residues. Germline CDR1 is SQVTM and CDR2 is ANQGSEA. The origin of this receptor is a woman younger than 45 with acute COVID-19. This chain connects TRBV29-1 to TRBJ2-4; no definite D call. Source material: PBMCs or T cells enriched from blood (not recorded which). The CDR3 nucleotides are TGCAGCGTTGGCGGTGGGAACATTCAGTACTTC. Translated: CSVGGGNIQYF.